The sequence of this T cell receptor (beta chain) was determined in a study of vaccination effects on CD4 cells after COVID-19. Study context: Ahead of sequencing, the ViraFEST assay grew antigen-specific CD4+ T cells using viral peptide pools. Post-vaccine specimens arrived a median 72 days past the second dose.

Concerning this clone itself: The antigen remains unidentified.

Profiled with immunoSEQ multiplex PCR; TCRdb holds only in-frame clones, not every one. Here the sample spans about 47,000 clones, just over 70% being singletons. The CDR3 sequence is 8 residues long. CDR1 LNHDA and CDR2 SQIVND come from the germline V gene (reference sequence). Trimming cost V 11 bases and J 7 bases, with 5 bases left between them. Subsequent to a culture period of more than 9 days, CD4+ T cells were isolated. All study participants received two doses of BNT162b2 or mRNA-1273 vaccine. The TCR sequence derives from a human donor who received a COVID-19 vaccine. The chain joins TRBV19 to TRBJ1-2; D remains ambiguous. This specimen consisted of CD4+ T cells from PBMCs cultured without peptide, obtained after COVID-19 vaccination. The CDR3 reads CAAGGYTF. The CDR3 DNA sequence: TGTGCCGCGGGTGGCTACACCTTC. Full variable domain (rest looked up from reference TRBV19 and TRBJ1-2): DGGITQSPKYLFRKEGQNVTLSCEQNLNHDAMYWYRQDPGQGLRLIYYSQIVNDFQKGDIAEGYSVSREKKESFPLTVTSAQKNPTAFYLCAAGGYTFGSGTRLTVV.